This T cell receptor (beta chain) was profiled in a study of shared clonotypes between healthy human individuals. Study-wide findings and caveats: Around 4.7% was the fraction of naive CD4 clonotypes found shared across a few donors. The study found lower generation probabilities in non-shared clonotypes than in those shared by all four donors.

Profiling relied on immunoSEQ multiplex PCR, and the TCRdb table lists in-frame clones only, not all of them. The sample shows hundreds of thousands of clones, about 74% of them seen only once. Germline V gene data show CDR1 as DFQATT and CDR2 as SNEGSKA (reference sequence). The CDR3 sequence is 11 residues long. The V gene end was trimmed by 5 bases and the J gene end by 5 bases; junction bases not matched to a gene: 2. Comments on this clone: What it binds is not known.

The chain is built from TRBV20-1 and TRBJ2-5; TRBD2 matches 7 bases. Sequencing was done on a sample of memory CD4+ T cells sorted from blood. Subset indicated: CD45RA-negative fraction. This receptor was taken from a woman aged 30 to 39 in good health. As DNA, the CDR3 is TGCAGTGCTCCCGGGGGGGAGACCCAGTACTTC. As protein: CSAPGGETQYF.